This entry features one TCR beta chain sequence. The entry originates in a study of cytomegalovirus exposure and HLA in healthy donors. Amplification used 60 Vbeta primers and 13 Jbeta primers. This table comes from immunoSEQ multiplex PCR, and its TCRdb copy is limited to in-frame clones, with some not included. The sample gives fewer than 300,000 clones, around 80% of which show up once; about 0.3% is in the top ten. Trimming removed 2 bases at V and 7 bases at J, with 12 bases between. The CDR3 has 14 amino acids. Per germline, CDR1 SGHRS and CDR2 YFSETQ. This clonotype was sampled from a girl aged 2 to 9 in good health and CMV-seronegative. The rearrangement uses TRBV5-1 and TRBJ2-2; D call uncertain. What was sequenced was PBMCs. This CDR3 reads CASSFLPSGGELFF. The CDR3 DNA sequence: TGCGCCAGCAGCTTCCTCCCTTCCGGCGGGGAGCTGTTTTTT.